The text below deals with one T cell receptor (beta chain). The antigen remains undetermined. This CDR3 is 14 amino acids long. The J segment lost 5 bases and the V segment lost 6 bases, leaving 7 bases of the junction unmatched. CDR1 SNHLY and CDR2 FYNNEI come from the germline V gene. Assay used: immunoSEQ multiplex PCR; TCRdb lists only in-frame clones, some missing. The data contain about 65,000 clones, roughly 94% of them singletons. These data come from a study of cytomegalovirus exposure and HLA in healthy donors. Overall study context: The 110 or so validation repertoires used a platform that matched the one used for the 600 to 750 first-cohort repertoires, as a later analysis reported.

General observations from the study: Both high specificity and high sensitivity reportedly marked the classifier's diagnosis of cytomegalovirus status. According to a subsequent analysis, TCR clusters identified in the first cohort showed a tendency to co-occur across the 120 or so validation repertoires.

Source material: PBMCs. The chain has TRBV2 and TRBJ2-7; 10 nucleotides agree with TRBD1. The origin of this receptor is a man between 18 and 29 years old in good health and CMV-seropositive. In DNA, the CDR3 is TGTGCCAGCAGGGTGACAGGGGGCTTGGACGAGCAGTACTTC. Protein sequence: CASRVTGGLDEQYF.